The clone carrying this T cell receptor (beta chain) showed up many times. The antigen is unknown. The entry originates in a study of T-cell reconstitution after alpha-beta-depleted transplantation in children. Findings of the study overall: The main origin of T-cell counts and diversity one year after transplant was newly produced T cells. Certain patients had high TCRbeta diversity at day 60, and it came from recipient T cells and thymic progenitors that survived.

V lost 3 bases to trimming and J lost 4 bases; unmatched junction nucleotides: 3. Germline CDR1 and CDR2: SGHTA and FQGNSA. The CDR3 has 14 residues. During its preparation, the TCRbeta library received unique molecular identifiers. Using its own MiXCR run on the PCR reads, TCRdb lists one record per CDR3 protein. The table includes a few hundred thousand distinct CDR3 sequences, 27% detected once. The specimen was PBMCs, collected before TCRalphabeta/CD19-depleted stem cell transplant. The chain has TRBV7-2 and TRBJ2-3; TRBD1 agrees at 8 bases. The source of this sequence is a boy in the first two years of life with Wiskott-Aldrich syndrome, due to receive a stem cell transplant. CDR3 amino acids: CASSFPGGSDTQYF. The DNA for the CDR3 is TGTGCCAGCAGCTTTCCAGGGGGCTCAGATACGCAGTATTTT.